This TCR beta chain was sequenced during a study of neoadjuvant anti-PD-1 for oral cavity cancer. Sequenced by immunoSEQ multiplex PCR; TCRdb stores in-frame clones only, minus some. The data contain 12,000 to 15,000 clones, 55% to 75% of them singletons. The CDR3 is made up of 14 amino acids. Germline CDR1 is MNHEY and CDR2 is SVGAGI. J lost 1 base, V lost 8 bases, and 3 bases had no gene match. The source is a person aged 40 to 85 with oral cavity squamous cell carcinoma. The rearrangement links TRBV6-5 to TRBJ1-3, with 9 bases lining up with TRBD1. The source was PBMCs, collected before nivolumab (anti-PD-1) treatment. The CDR3 here is CASDRGLSGNTIYF. CDR3 nucleotides: TGTGCCAGCGACAGGGGGTTATCTGGAAACACCATATATTTT.